This is a list of T cell receptor beta chains from one sample in a study of OX40 agonist ivuxolimab in advanced cancers. Using immunoSEQ multiplex PCR, the repertoire was profiled, and TCRdb retains in-frame clones only, with some absent. The table shows 15,000 to 20,000 clones, with more than 75% occurring only once. The sample was CD4+ or CD8+ T cells sorted from blood, taken in a trial of the OX40 agonist ivuxolimab. The receptors were sampled from an adult with an advanced solid tumor such as melanoma, head and neck, liver or kidney cancer. Each CDR3 is given with its conserved first and last residue. The D gene is left open where the match is weak. The size field is filled for only some rows; it gives once, few, many or a size class.

D gene: TRBD2; V gene: TRBV30; J gene: TRBJ2-1; clone size: .; CDR3 protein: CAWSAGLAGANEQFF; CDR3 DNA: TGTGCCTGGAGTGCAGGACTAGCGGGGGCCAATGAGCAGTTCTTC
D gene: TRBD2; V gene: TRBV7-8; J gene: TRBJ2-1; clone size: .; CDR3 protein: CASSFSSGGALVEQFF; CDR3 DNA: TGTGCCAGCAGCTTCTCAAGCGGGGGGGCCTTAGTCGAGCAGTTCTTC
D gene: TRBD1; V gene: TRBV27; J gene: TRBJ1-5; clone size: once; CDR3 protein: CASSSLPGQDASGGSNQPQHF; CDR3 DNA: TGTGCCAGCAGTTCCCTCCCCGGACAGGATGCTTCAGGTGGGAGCAATCAGCCCCAGCATTTT
D gene: TRBD2; V gene: TRBV28; J gene: TRBJ2-1; clone size: .; CDR3 protein: CASSLIAGGPKQFF; CDR3 DNA: TGTGCCAGCAGTTTAATAGCGGGGGGGCCTAAGCAGTTCTTC
D gene: .; V gene: TRBV7-3; J gene: TRBJ2-1; clone size: .; CDR3 protein: CASSLTGTGTVYNEQFF; CDR3 DNA: TGTGCCAGCAGCTTAACAGGAACAGGGACGGTATACAATGAGCAGTTCTTC
D gene: TRBD1; V gene: TRBV12-5; J gene: TRBJ1-5; clone size: .; CDR3 protein: CASGLMDRGPNQPQHF; CDR3 DNA: TGTGCTAGTGGTTTGATGGACAGGGGGCCCAATCAGCCCCAGCATTTT
D gene: TRBD2; V gene: TRBV2; J gene: TRBJ2-1; clone size: once; CDR3 protein: CAMGLAGLDEQFF; CDR3 DNA: TGTGCCATGGGACTAGCGGGGCTCGATGAGCAGTTCTTC
D gene: TRBD2; V gene: TRBV30; J gene: TRBJ2-5; clone size: .; CDR3 protein: CAWSVWGGGETQYF; CDR3 DNA: TGTGCCTGGAGTGTGTGGGGGGGAGGTGAGACCCAGTACTTC
D gene: .; V gene: TRBV5-6; J gene: TRBJ2-2; clone size: .; CDR3 protein: CASSLGSPGELFF; CDR3 DNA: TGTGCCAGCAGCTTGGGGTCGCCCGGGGAGCTGTTTTTT
D gene: .; V gene: TRBV9; J gene: TRBJ2-1; clone size: .; CDR3 protein: CASSGNEQFF; CDR3 DNA: TGTGCCAGCAGCGGTAATGAGCAGTTCTTC
D gene: .; V gene: TRBV9; J gene: TRBJ1-6; clone size: few; CDR3 protein: CASSGAGSPLHF; CDR3 DNA: TGTGCCAGCAGCGGGGCTGGGTCACCCCTCCACTTT
D gene: TRBD2; V gene: TRBV19; J gene: TRBJ2-5; clone size: .; CDR3 protein: CASSIFYLAGSPTETQYF; CDR3 DNA: TGTGCCAGTAGTATCTTCTATCTAGCGGGAAGCCCAACGGAGACCCAGTACTTC
D gene: TRBD1; V gene: TRBV6-5; J gene: TRBJ1-1; clone size: .; CDR3 protein: CASSYQGVNTEAFF; CDR3 DNA: TGTGCCAGCAGTTACCAGGGGGTGAACACTGAAGCTTTCTTT
D gene: TRBD2; V gene: TRBV27; J gene: TRBJ2-1; clone size: .; CDR3 protein: CASSPGTSGGNEQFF; CDR3 DNA: TGTGCCAGCAGCCCGGGGACTAGCGGGGGGAATGAGCAGTTCTTC
D gene: TRBD1; V gene: TRBV9; J gene: TRBJ2-7; clone size: .; CDR3 protein: CASSGGGQIYEQYF; CDR3 DNA: TGTGCCAGCAGCGGAGGGGGACAGATCTACGAGCAGTACTTC
D gene: TRBD1; V gene: TRBV25-1; J gene: TRBJ2-7; clone size: .; CDR3 protein: CASSAWTGSYEQYF; CDR3 DNA: TGTGCCAGCAGTGCGTGGACAGGAAGCTACGAGCAGTACTTC
D gene: .; V gene: TRBV5-1; J gene: TRBJ2-3; clone size: .; CDR3 protein: CASGSTDTQYF; CDR3 DNA: TGCGCCAGCGGAAGCACAGATACGCAGTATTTT
D gene: TRBD1; V gene: TRBV7-9; J gene: TRBJ2-1; clone size: .; CDR3 protein: CASTQGGQGYNEQFF; CDR3 DNA: TGTGCCAGCACCCAGGGAGGACAGGGGTACAATGAGCAGTTCTTC
D gene: .; V gene: TRBV5-4; J gene: TRBJ2-7; clone size: .; CDR3 protein: CASSLVGGVYEQYF; CDR3 DNA: TGTGCCAGCAGCTTGGTTGGGGGAGTATACGAGCAGTACTTC
D gene: TRBD2; V gene: TRBV27; J gene: TRBJ2-2; clone size: .; CDR3 protein: CASSFTSGGPNTGELFF; CDR3 DNA: TGTGCCAGCAGTTTCACCAGCGGGGGACCGAACACCGGGGAGCTGTTTTTT